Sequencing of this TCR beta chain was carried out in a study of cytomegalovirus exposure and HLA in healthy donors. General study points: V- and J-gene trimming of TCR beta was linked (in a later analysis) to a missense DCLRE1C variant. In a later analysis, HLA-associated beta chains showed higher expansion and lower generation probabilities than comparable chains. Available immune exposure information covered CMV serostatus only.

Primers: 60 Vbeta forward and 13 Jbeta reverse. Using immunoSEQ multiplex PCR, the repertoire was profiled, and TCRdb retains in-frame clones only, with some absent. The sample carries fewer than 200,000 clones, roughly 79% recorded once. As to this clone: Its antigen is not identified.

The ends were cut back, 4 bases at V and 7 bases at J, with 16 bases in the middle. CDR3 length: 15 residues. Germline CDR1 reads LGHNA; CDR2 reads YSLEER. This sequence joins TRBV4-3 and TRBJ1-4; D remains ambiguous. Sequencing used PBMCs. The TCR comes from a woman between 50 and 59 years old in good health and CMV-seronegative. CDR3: CASSLYSSIGEKLFF. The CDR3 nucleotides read TGCGCCAGCAGCCTATACAGCTCCATTGGTGAAAAACTGTTTTTT.